This entry lists 19 T cell receptor beta chains sequenced from one sample in a study of blood T cell repertoires in COVID-19. Sequenced by immunoSEQ multiplex PCR; TCRdb stores in-frame clones only, minus some. The table shows 200,000 to 250,000 clones, with 86% occurring only once. Material for sequencing was peripheral blood. These receptors all come from a man aged 25-40 years who had recovered from COVID-19.

This chain joins TRBV19 and TRBJ1-2; TRBD1 aligns across 10 bases. Trimming at V came to 11 bases and at J to 2 bases, leaving 8 bases not matched to a gene. Germline CDR1 reads LNHDA; CDR2 reads SQIVND (reference sequence). This CDR3 spans 14 amino acids. The CDR3 region is CAVQTGGKNYGYTF. The CDR3 coding sequence is TGTGCCGTCCAGACAGGGGGCAAAAACTATGGCTACACCTTC.

This chain connects TRBV19 to TRBJ1-4, with 9 bases matching TRBD1. Trimming removed 4 bases from V and 7 bases from J; junction bases left unmatched: 4. CDR3 length: 14 amino acids. Germline loops: CDR1 LNHDA, CDR2 SQIVND (reference sequence). The CDR3 loop reads CASSRGQGSEKLFF. The CDR3 DNA reads as TGTGCCAGTAGTAGGGGACAGGGTAGTGAAAAACTGTTTTTT.

This chain connects TRBV3-1 (or the pseudogene TRBV3-2) to TRBJ1-3, with no clear D. The ends were cut back, 0 bases at V and 0 bases at J, with 9 bases in the middle. From germline, CDR1 is LGHDT and CDR2 YNNKEL (reference sequence). This CDR3 region has 16 residues. CDR3 amino acids: CASSQDPGSSGNTIYF. The CDR3 coding sequence is TGTGCCAGCAGCCAAGATCCGGGTAGCTCTGGAAACACCATATATTTT.

The rearrangement joins TRBV6-5 to TRBJ2-5; the D gene is possibly TRBD1 (5 bases). The CDR3 covers 15 residues. CDR1 is MNHEY and CDR2 is SVGAGI in the germline V gene. The V and J ends lost 2 bases and 5 bases respectively, with 15 bases between them. The CDR3 is CASSYLGRGSETQYF. CDR3 DNA sequence: TGTGCCAGCAGTTACCTGGGGCGAGGTTCGGAGACCCAGTACTTC.

The V call is TRBV7-9, the J call TRBJ1-6; a possible D gene is TRBD1 (5 bases). CDR1 and CDR2 (germline): SEHNR, FQNEAQ (reference sequence). Trimming took off 5 bases at V and 14 bases at J, with 16 bases between the two ends. CDR3 length: 13 residues. CDR3 DNA: TGTGCCAGCAGCGGGGACTGGGTTGGGGCCCTCCACTTT. Amino acids: CASSGDWVGALHF.

This chain links TRBV6-1 with TRBJ1-3, with 8 bases lining up with TRBD1. The CDR3 has 14 residues. V lost 1 base and J lost 4; bases outside the gene matches: 0. Germline CDR1 reads MNHNS; CDR2 reads SASEGT. CDR3 in amino acids: CASSEGTGGNTIYF. The CDR3 coding sequence is TGTGCCAGCAGTGAAGGGACAGGGGGAAACACCATATATTTT.

In DNA form, the CDR3 reads TGTGCCAGTAGTCCCAGCGGGGGTCGGGAGACCCAGTACTTC. This translates into CASSPSGGRETQYF. The V gene is TRBV19, the J gene TRBJ2-5; 8 nucleotides match TRBD2. Trimming removed 5 bases from V and 5 bases from J; junction bases left unmatched: 7. CDR1 and CDR2 from the germline V gene are LNHDA and SQIVND (reference sequence). The CDR3 spans 14 residues.

V gene TRBV25-1 combines with J gene TRBJ2-5; D might be TRBD2 (6 bases). Deletions cut 3 bases from V and 2 bases from J, with 13 bases between. The CDR3 has 15 amino acids. In germline, CDR1 is MGHDK, CDR2 SYGVNS. This CDR3 reads CASSDPVGTQETQYF. As DNA, the CDR3 is TGTGCCAGCAGTGATCCCGTAGGGACTCAAGAGACCCAGTACTTC.

This chain uses TRBV12-3 or TRBV12-4 with TRBJ1-5, with D possibly being TRBD1 (6 bases). The V and J ends lost 6 bases and 8 bases respectively, with 14 bases between them. The length of the CDR3 is 13 residues. The CDR3 DNA sequence: TGTGCCAGCAGCTCTCAGGGGTCGGAGCCCCAGCATTTT. Its translation is CASSSQGSEPQHF.

The chain carries TRBV7-9 and TRBJ2-2, with D possibly matching TRBD1 (5 bases). The germline gives CDR1 SEHNR, CDR2 FQNEAQ (reference sequence). CDR3 size: 15 residues. Trimming cost V 5 bases and J 7 bases, with 17 bases left between them. As DNA, the CDR3 is TGTGCCAGCAGCCAATACTCAGGGTACGGCGGGGAGCTGTTTTTT. It codes for CASSQYSGYGGELFF.

This chain joins TRBV2 and TRBJ2-2, with D tentatively TRBD2 (5 bases). This CDR3 spans 14 amino acids. The V end was cut by 5 bases, the J end by 8 bases, with 15 bases between. The V gene's germline CDR1 is SNHLY and CDR2 FYNNEI. CDR3: CASSPGRVGGELFF. The CDR3 region has the DNA TGTGCCAGCAGTCCGGGAAGGGTTGGGGGGGAGCTGTTTTTT.

This rearrangement joins TRBV19 to TRBJ2-6; a possible D gene is TRBD1 (6 bases). Trimming stripped 4 bases from V and 1 base from J, with 8 bases between. Germline-derived CDR1 and CDR2 are LNHDA and SQIVND (reference sequence). The CDR3 spans 15 residues. The CDR3 sequence is CASSKTGSGANVLTF. In nucleotides, the CDR3 is TGTGCCAGTAGTAAAACAGGGTCTGGGGCCAACGTCCTGACTTTC.

The chain combines TRBV11-2 with TRBJ2-1; D is unclear. Per the germline V gene, CDR1 is SGHAT and CDR2 is FQNNGV. Trimming pared 5 bases from V and 5 bases from J, leaving 10 bases between. This CDR3 comprises 13 residues. The CDR3 region has the DNA TGTGCCAGCAGCCTAGGGCCCGACAATGAGCAGTTCTTC. Its translation: CASSLGPDNEQFF.

The table lists this clone with a count of one. The gene calls are TRBV7-6 and TRBJ1-2; 10 nucleotides align to TRBD1. CDR3 length: 14 residues. The junction had 2 bases not matched to a gene; V was cut back by 1 base and J by 6 bases. Germline CDR1 SGHVS, CDR2 FNYEAQ. CDR3 residues: CASSLGTGGNGYTF. In nucleotides, the CDR3 is TGTGCCAGCAGCTTAGGGACAGGGGGAAATGGCTACACCTTC.

The genes are TRBV5-1 and TRBJ1-1, with TRBD1 identical over 9 bases. This CDR3 region has 14 residues. CDR1 and CDR2 (germline): SGHRS, YFSETQ. V gave up 6 bases and J gave up 7 bases; unmatched junction bases: 10. DNA of the CDR3: TGCGCCAGCACCCTAGGGACAGGGAATGTTGAAGCTTTCTTT. Residues: CASTLGTGNVEAFF.

The V and J genes are TRBV14 and TRBJ1-2, with 8 bases that match TRBD1. The J segment lost 1 base and the V segment lost 1 base, leaving 11 bases of the junction unmatched. Germline loops: CDR1 SGHDN, CDR2 FVKESK. The CDR3 runs to 18 residues. CDR3 in DNA: TGTGCCAGCAGCCAAGTTCGCGGGACAGGTGGGGGTAACTATGGCTACACCTTC. Protein sequence: CASSQVRGTGGGNYGYTF.

The chain has TRBV6-5 and TRBJ1-2; D possibly corresponds to TRBD1 (5 bases). Germline CDR1 reads MNHEY; CDR2 reads SVGAGI. The CDR3 runs to 15 residues. Trimming removed 8 bases from V and 7 bases from J, with 23 bases in between. The DNA of the CDR3 is TGTGCCAGCCCCAAAGGTCCGGACAAAACGGCTGGCTACACCTTC. Translated, it gives CASPKGPDKTAGYTF.

The chain recombines TRBV19 with TRBJ1-5; 12 positions match TRBD1. The junction had 15 bases not matched to a gene; V was cut back by 6 bases and J by 3 bases. The CDR3 consists of 19 residues. From germline, CDR1 is LNHDA and CDR2 SQIVND (reference sequence). CDR3 sequence: CASRPGQGAQKFTNQPQHF. Written as DNA, the CDR3 is TGTGCCAGTAGACCGGGACAGGGGGCGCAGAAGTTTACCAATCAGCCCCAGCATTTT.

The chain combines TRBV7-8 with TRBJ1-4; 9 bases align to TRBD1. Germline loops: CDR1 SGHVS, CDR2 FQNEAQ. CDR3 size: 14 residues. V lost 5 bases and J lost 5; bases outside the gene matches: 3. This CDR3 is CASSRGQGNEKLFF. CDR3 DNA sequence: TGTGCCAGCAGCCGTGGACAGGGGAATGAAAAACTGTTTTTT.